The next 5 T cell receptor beta chains were all read from a single sample in a study of Ad26.COV2.S vaccination and SARS-CoV-2 variants. TCRdb keeps only in-frame clones here, not all; method: immunoSEQ multiplex PCR. The sample holds some 350,000 clones, about 90% seen once. Sequencing was performed on peripheral blood, taken after recovery from COVID-19. The receptors derive from a human donor who had recovered from COVID-19.

The genes are TRBV3-1 (or the pseudogene TRBV3-2) and TRBJ1-1, with D possibly being TRBD1 (5 bases). The ends were cut back, 2 bases at V and 0 bases at J, with 13 bases in the middle. Germline V gene sequence: CDR1 LGHDT, CDR2 YNNKEL (reference sequence). This CDR3 spans 16 amino acids. In DNA, the CDR3 is TGTGCCAGCAGCCAAACCACTCGGGGGGTGAACACTGAAGCTTTCTTT. Translation: CASSQTTRGVNTEAFF.

V and J are TRBV10-3 and TRBJ2-7; TRBD1 is a possible D gene (6 bases). The CDR3 is 13 residues long. CDR1 is ENHRY, CDR2 SYGVKD, per germline. V lost 10 bases to trimming and J lost 2 bases, with 15 bases between them. The chain's CDR3 is CATSIGGPYEQYF. CDR3 bases: TGTGCCACCTCAATTGGGGGCCCCTACGAGCAGTACTTC.

This clone was detected once. The V call is TRBV7-9, the J call TRBJ2-1; the D gene is possibly TRBD2 (6 bases). Between the trimmed V and J ends, which lost 5 bases and 3 bases, there was a span of 20 bases. This CDR3 is built from 17 residues. CDR1 is SEHNR and CDR2 is FQNEAQ in the germline V gene (reference sequence). The CDR3 coding sequence is TGTGCCAGCAGCACCTTGGGGGGAGCGACCAGCTACAATGAGCAGTTCTTC. Translation gives CASSTLGGATSYNEQFF.

This chain joins TRBV10-3 and TRBJ1-1; 7 bases map to TRBD1. Germline V gives CDR1 ENHRY, CDR2 SYGVKD. This CDR3 region has 15 residues. The junction had 5 bases not matched to a gene; V was cut back by 4 bases and J by 0 bases. Written as DNA, the CDR3 is TGTGCCATCAGTGGAACGGGACAGTTGAACACTGAAGCTTTCTTT. This gives the protein CAISGTGQLNTEAFF.

The CDR3 region is CASSIGPETNTEAFF. The DNA for the CDR3 is TGTGCCAGTAGTATAGGGCCCGAGACGAACACTGAAGCTTTCTTT. The genes are TRBV19 and TRBJ1-1; D call uncertain. Per the germline V gene, CDR1 is LNHDA and CDR2 is SQIVND (reference sequence). V was cut by 1 base and J by 1 base, with 10 bases left in between. The CDR3 spans 15 residues.